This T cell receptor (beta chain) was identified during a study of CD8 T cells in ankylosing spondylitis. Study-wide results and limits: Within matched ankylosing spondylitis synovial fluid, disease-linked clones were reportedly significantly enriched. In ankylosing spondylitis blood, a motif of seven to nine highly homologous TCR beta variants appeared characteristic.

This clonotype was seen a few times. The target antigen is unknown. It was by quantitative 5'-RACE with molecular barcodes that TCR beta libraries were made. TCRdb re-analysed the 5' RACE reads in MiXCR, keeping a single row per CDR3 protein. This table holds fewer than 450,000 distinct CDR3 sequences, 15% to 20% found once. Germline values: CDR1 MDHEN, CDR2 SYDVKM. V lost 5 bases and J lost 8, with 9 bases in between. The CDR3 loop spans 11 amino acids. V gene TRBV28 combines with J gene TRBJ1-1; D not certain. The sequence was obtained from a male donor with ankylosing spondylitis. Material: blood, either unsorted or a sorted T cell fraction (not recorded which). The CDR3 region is CASSPGIEAFF. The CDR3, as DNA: TGTGCCAGCAGTCCAGGCATCGAAGCTTTCTTT.